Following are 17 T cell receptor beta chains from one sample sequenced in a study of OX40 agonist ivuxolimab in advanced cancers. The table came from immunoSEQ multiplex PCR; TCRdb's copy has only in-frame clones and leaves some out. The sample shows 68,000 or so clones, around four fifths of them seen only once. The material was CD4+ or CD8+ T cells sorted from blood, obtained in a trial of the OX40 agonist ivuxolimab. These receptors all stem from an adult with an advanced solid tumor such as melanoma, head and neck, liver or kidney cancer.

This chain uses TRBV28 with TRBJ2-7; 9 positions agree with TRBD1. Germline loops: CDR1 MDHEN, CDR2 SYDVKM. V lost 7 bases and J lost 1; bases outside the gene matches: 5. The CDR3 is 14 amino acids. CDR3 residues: CASIPGQGSYEQYV. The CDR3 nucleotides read TGTGCCAGCATCCCCGGACAGGGGTCCTACGAGCAGTACGTC.

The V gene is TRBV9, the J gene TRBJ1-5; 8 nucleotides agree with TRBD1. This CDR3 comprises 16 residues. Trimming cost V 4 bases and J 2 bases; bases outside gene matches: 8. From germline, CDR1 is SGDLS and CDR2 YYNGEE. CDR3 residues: CASSRGQGRGNQPQHF. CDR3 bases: TGTGCCAGCAGCCGAGGACAGGGTAGAGGCAATCAGCCCCAGCATTTT.

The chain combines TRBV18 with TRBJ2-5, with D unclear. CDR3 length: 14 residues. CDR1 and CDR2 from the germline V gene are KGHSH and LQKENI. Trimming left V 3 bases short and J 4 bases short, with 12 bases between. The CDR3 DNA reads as TGTGCCAGCTCACCGGATCGAGGTGGAGAGACCCAGTACTTC. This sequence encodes CASSPDRGGETQYF.

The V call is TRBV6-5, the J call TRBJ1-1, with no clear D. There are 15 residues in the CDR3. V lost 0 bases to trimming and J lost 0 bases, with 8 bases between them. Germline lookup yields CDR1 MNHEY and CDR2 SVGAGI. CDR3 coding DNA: TGTGCCAGCAGTTACTCGACAAGGTTGAACACTGAAGCTTTCTTT. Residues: CASSYSTRLNTEAFF.

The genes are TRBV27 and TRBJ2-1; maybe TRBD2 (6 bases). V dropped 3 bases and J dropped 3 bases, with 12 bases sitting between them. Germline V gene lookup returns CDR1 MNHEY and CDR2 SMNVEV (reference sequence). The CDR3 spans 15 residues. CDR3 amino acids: CASSFEAGNYNEQFF. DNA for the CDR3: TGTGCCAGCAGTTTTGAGGCGGGGAACTACAATGAGCAGTTCTTC.

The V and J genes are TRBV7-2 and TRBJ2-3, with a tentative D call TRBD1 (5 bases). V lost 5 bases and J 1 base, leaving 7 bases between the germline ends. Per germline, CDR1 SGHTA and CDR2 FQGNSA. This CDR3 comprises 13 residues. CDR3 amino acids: CASSQGGTDTQYF. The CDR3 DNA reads TGTGCCAGCAGCCAAGGGGGCACAGATACGCAGTATTTT.

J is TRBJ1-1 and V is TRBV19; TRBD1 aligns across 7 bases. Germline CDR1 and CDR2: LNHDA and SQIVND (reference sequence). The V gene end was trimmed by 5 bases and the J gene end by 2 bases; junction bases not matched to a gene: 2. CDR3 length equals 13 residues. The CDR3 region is CASSGQANTEAFF. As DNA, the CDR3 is TGTGCCAGTAGTGGACAGGCCAACACTGAAGCTTTCTTT. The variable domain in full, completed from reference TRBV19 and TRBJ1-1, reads DGGITQSPKYLFRKEGQNVTLSCEQNLNHDAMYWYRQDPGQGLRLIYYSQIVNDFQKGDIAEGYSVSREKKESFPLTVTSAQKNPTAFYLCASSGQANTEAFFGQGTRLTVV.

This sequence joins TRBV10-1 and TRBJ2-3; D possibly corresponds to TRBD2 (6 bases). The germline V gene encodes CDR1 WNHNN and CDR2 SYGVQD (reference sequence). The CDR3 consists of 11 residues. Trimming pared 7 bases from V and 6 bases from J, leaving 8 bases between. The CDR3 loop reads CASMEGDTQYF. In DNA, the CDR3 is TGCGCCAGCATGGAGGGGGATACGCAGTATTTT.

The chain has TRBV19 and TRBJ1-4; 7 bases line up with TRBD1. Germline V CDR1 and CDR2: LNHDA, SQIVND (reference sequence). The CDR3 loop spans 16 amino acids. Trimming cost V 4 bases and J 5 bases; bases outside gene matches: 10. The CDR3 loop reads CASSKFGDSSNEKLFF. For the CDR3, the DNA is TGTGCCAGTAGTAAATTTGGGGACAGCTCAAATGAAAAACTGTTTTTT.

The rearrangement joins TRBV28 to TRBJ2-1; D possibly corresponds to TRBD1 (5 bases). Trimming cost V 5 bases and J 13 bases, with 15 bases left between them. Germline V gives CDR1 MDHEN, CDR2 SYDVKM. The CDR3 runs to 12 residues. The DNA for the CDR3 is TGTGCCAGCAGTGGGGTGAGACAGATACAGTTCTTC. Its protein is CASSGVRQIQFF.

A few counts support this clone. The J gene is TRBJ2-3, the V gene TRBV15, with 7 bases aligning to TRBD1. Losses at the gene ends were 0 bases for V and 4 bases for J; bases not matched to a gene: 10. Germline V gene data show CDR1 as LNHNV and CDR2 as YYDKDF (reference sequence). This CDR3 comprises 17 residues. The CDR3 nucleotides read TGTGCCACCAGCAGAGATCAGTTAGGGGGCTGGGCAGATACGCAGTATTTT. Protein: CATSRDQLGGWADTQYF.

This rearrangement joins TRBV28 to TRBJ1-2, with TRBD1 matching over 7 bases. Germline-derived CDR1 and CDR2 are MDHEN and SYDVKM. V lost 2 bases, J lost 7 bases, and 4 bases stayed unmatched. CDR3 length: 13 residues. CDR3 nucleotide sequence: TGTGCCAGCAGTTTAACAGGGGAGGGTGGCTACACCTTC. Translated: CASSLTGEGGYTF.

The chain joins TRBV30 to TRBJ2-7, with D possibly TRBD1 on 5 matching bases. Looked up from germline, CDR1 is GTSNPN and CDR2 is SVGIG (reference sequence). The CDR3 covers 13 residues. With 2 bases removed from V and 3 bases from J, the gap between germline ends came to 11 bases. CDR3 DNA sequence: TGTGCCTGGAGTAAGGACATGAGCTACGAGCAGTACTTC. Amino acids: CAWSKDMSYEQYF. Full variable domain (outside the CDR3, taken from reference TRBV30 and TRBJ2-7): SQTIHQWPATLVQPVGSPLSLECTVEGTSNPNLYWYRQAAGRGLQLLFYSVGIGQISSEVPQNLSASRPQDRQFILSSKKLLLSDSGFYLCAWSKDMSYEQYFGPGTRLTVT.

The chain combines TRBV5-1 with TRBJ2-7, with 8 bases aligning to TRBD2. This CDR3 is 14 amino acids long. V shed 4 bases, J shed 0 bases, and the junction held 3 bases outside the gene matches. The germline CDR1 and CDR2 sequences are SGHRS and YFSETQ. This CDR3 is CASSPGGSSYEQYV. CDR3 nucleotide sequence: TGCGCCAGCAGCCCGGGGGGGAGCTCCTACGAGCAGTACGTC.

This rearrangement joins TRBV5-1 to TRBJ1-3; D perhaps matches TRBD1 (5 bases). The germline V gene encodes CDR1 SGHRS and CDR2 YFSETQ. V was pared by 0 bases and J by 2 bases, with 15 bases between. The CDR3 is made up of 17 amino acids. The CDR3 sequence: CASSLVPGDLAGNTIYF. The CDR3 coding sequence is TGCGCCAGCAGCTTGGTCCCGGGGGACTTAGCTGGAAACACCATATATTTT.

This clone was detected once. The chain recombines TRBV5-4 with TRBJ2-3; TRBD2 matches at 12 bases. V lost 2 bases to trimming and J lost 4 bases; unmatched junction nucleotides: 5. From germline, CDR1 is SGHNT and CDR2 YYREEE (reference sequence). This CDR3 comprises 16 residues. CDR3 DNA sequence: TGTGCCAGCAGCTTATTCCTAGCGGGAGGGCCAGATACGCAGTATTTT. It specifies CASSLFLAGGPDTQYF.

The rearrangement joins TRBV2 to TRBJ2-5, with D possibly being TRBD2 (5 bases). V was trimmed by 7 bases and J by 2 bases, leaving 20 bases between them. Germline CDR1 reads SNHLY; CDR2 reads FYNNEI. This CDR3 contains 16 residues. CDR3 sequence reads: CASTPLPTGKQETQYF. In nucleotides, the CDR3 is TGTGCCAGCACTCCCCTTCCCACGGGGAAACAAGAGACCCAGTACTTC.